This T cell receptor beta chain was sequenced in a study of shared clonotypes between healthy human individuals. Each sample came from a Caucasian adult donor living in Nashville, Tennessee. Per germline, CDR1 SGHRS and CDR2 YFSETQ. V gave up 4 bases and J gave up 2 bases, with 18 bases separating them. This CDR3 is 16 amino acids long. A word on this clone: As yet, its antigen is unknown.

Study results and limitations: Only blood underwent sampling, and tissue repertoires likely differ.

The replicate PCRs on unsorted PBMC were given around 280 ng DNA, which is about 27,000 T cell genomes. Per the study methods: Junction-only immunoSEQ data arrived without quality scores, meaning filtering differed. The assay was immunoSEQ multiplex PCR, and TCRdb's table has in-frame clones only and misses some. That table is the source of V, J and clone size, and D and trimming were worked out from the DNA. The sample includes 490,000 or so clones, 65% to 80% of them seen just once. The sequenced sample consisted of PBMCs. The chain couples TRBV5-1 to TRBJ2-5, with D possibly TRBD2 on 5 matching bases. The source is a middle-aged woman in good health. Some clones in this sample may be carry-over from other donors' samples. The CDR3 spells CASSQFIDYAQETQYF. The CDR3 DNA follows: TGCGCCAGCAGCCAATTTATTGACTATGCTCAAGAGACCCAGTACTTC.